This T cell receptor (beta chain) was observed in a study of blood T cells in healthy people across ages. Primed by a sample-barcoded 5' primer and a J-beta primer mix, a second PCR proceeded for 7 to 11 cycles. MiXCR, applied by TCRdb to the 5' RACE reads, yields one record per CDR3 protein. The sample records about 1.5 million distinct CDR3 sequences, approximately 42% being singletons. Germline CDR1 DFQATT, CDR2 SNEGSKA (reference sequence). J gave up 6 bases and V 0 bases, and 6 bases lay outside the gene matches. The CDR3 extends over 14 amino acids. The chain uses TRBV20-1 and TRBJ1-1, with 8 bases matching TRBD1. The receptor's source is a young woman in good health. The sample consisted of blood. The CDR3 DNA sequence: TGCAGTGCTAGAGATGCAGGGGGCTTGCCTGAAGCTTTCTTT. Translation: CSARDAGGLPEAFF.